This TCR beta chain was retrieved from a study of blood T cells in healthy people across ages. Background on the study: The capture of about one barcoded beta molecule per two T cells was achieved by template switching. Study outcomes and limitations: Higher diversity and more naive CD4+ cells were features of long-lived donors, compared to aged donors.

V dropped 4 bases and J dropped 7 bases, with 11 bases sitting between them. Germline CDR1 reads MNHEY; CDR2 reads SMNVEV (reference sequence). This CDR3 has 14 amino acids. It was with a sample-barcoded 5' primer and a J-beta primer mix that a second PCR of roughly 7 to 12 cycles was run. One entry per CDR3 protein, called by TCRdb with MiXCR from the 5' RACE reads. The sample lists approximately 1.5 million distinct CDR3 sequences, roughly 32% occurring once. Worth noting for this clonotype: The antigen remains unidentified.

Peripheral blood was drawn, ten milliliters per donor. Total RNA amounts of at least 5 micrograms were extracted per sample. The specimen was blood. This sequence originates from a woman aged 25 to 39 in good health. The chain has TRBV27 and TRBJ1-6, with D perhaps matching TRBD1 (5 bases). The CDR3 sequence: CASSWGRRNSPLHF. The CDR3 DNA is TGTGCCAGCAGTTGGGGCAGGAGGAATTCACCCCTCCACTTT.